This TCR beta chain was captured by sequencing in a study of T cell repertoires in cytomegalovirus infection. Study in general: Public TCR beta signatures indicated both CMV infection and matching HLA type.

TCRdb fed the reads into MiXCR, producing one record per CDR3 protein. Counted here are about 740,000 distinct CDR3 sequences, roughly a third occurring once; the ten biggest clones make up 2.8%. The CDR3 totals 16 residues. Trimming removed 0 bases from V and 8 bases from J; junction bases left unmatched: 6. Looked up from germline, CDR1 is SGDLS and CDR2 is YYNGEE. This clonotype appeared a single time. The antigen is unknown. Broader study findings: The cumulative frequency of public TCR beta families distinguished individuals who carried CMV together with the relevant HLA. Across the ex vivo response, the dominant clonotypes were HLA-C-restricted CMV-specific TCR beta clonotypes.

Sequencing was done on a sample of PBMCs. J is TRBJ2-2 and V is TRBV9, with 11 positions matching TRBD2. This clonotype was obtained from a human donor in good health (CMV status not recorded). Some clones in this sample may be carry-over from other donors' samples. CDR3 nucleotide sequence: TGTGCCAGCAGCGTAGGAACTAGCGGGAGTATAGGGGAGCTGTTTTTT. Translated, it gives CASSVGTSGSIGELFF.